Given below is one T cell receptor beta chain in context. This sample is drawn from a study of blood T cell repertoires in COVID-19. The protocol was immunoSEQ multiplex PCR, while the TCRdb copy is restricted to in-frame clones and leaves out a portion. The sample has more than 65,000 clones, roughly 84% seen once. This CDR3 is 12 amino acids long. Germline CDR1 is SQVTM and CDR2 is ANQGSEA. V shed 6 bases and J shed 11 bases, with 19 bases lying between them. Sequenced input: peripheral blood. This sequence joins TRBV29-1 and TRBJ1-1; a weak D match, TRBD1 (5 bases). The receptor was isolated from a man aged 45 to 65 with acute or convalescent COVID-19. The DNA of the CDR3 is TGCAGCGTCGGCACTAGGGACTCCGGGGCTTTCTTT. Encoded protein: CSVGTRDSGAFF.